This T cell receptor beta chain was documented in a study of blood T cells in healthy people across ages. Study results and limitations: Versus aged donors, long-lived donors had higher diversity and more naive CD4+ cells.

This clonotype was observed at least ten times. Its antigen is not identified. Healthy Caucasians from Russia aged 6 to 90 served as donors. Then a second PCR, running about 6 to 12 cycles, was carried out with a sample-barcoded 5' primer and a J-beta primer mix. TCRdb recomputed calls from the 5' RACE reads with MiXCR, one row per CDR3 protein. The profile shows approximately 700,000 distinct CDR3 sequences, about 32% of them singletons. The CDR3 extends over 16 amino acids. Trimming shortened V by 1 base and J by 3 bases, and 14 bases separated the two germline ends. The TCR comes from a woman older than 75 in good health. Sequenced: blood. V usage is TRBV12-3 or TRBV12-4 and J usage is TRBJ2-3, with D maybe TRBD2 (5 bases). CDR3 sequence (DNA): TGTGCCAGCAGTTTAGGGACCCTAACGGGAACAGATACGCAGTATTTT. Translation gives CASSLGTLTGTDTQYF.